This T cell receptor beta chain was identified in a study of shared clonotypes between healthy human individuals (dated by TCRdb to between 2020 and 2021). Concerning the study at large: The cohort comprised two women and a few men aged 18 to 49 years. To estimate repertoire size and how much clonotypes are shared between individuals, the study performed deep sequencing of blood TCR repertoires from roughly five healthy adults. For each donor, three plates each were used for CD4 naive and CD4 memory, two plates were used for CD8 naive, and one plate was used for CD8 memory. Libraries were prepared and TCR repertoires were sequenced by different laboratories using diverse techniques, in order to increase sequencing depth and limit assay-specific biases. Between about 0.94 and 8.9 billion PBMCs per donor were obtained by leukapheresis. Study-wide findings and limitations: Sharing across a few donors was observed for 4.5% to 6.5% of naive CD4, 3% to 3.5% of naive CD8, 2.3% of memory CD4, and less than 0.45% of memory CD8 clonotypes. Only blood was sampled, and tissue TCR repertoires likely differ from those in blood. Based on pairwise subsampling, the degree of clonotype sharing among donors was expected to be affected by sequencing depth. Naive subsets generally had larger estimated clonotype richness than memory subsets did. Incomplete sequencing was indicated by rarefaction of sorted-subset datasets, despite the large sequencing depth. Because the study included a small number of donors, the genetic and exposure-history diversity represented was limited. Clonotypes shared by all four sorted-subset donors showed higher generation probabilities than non-shared clonotypes.

TCR CDR3 regions were amplified from genomic DNA by multiplex PCR using the deep immunoSEQ assay. For each cell subset, the extracted genomic DNA was distributed evenly across all wells of several immunoSEQ 96-well plates, and each plate served as one replicate. For sorted subsets, 200 to 250 ng genomic DNA, equal to tens of thousands of T cell genomes, was loaded into each replicate PCR. Purified libraries were measured with a Qubit 3.0 fluorometer, size-checked on a Bioanalyzer 2100, and measured again with the KAPA Library Quantification kit. Each immunoSEQ 96-well plate was sequenced on its own single-read 150-cycle Illumina NextSeq 550 flow cell. The paper's processing steps were these. The immunoSEQ output contained only junctional sequences without quality scores, so filtering could not match that applied to full-length reads. Sequences were annotated with PyIR, a Python wrapper for IgBLAST v1.9, and V/J genes and CDR3 were assigned using IMGT germline references. Any read was removed if the V/J assignment was weak (E-value above 1e-6), the CDR3 was missing, or the read contained stop codons, out-of-frame junctions, or ambiguous translated residues. A V3J clonotype was defined by an identical inferred V gene, J gene, and CDR3 amino acid sequence. Percentage overlap between repertoires was computed as shared unique clonotypes divided by the size of the smaller repertoire. Three approaches were used to assess repertoire richness: RTK rarefaction, the Chao1 estimator, and Recon v2.1 estimates of unobserved clonotypes. OLGA was used to compute generation probabilities for all TCRbeta clonotypes that the gDNA method yielded from a few donors. TCRdb mirrors the immuneACCESS table, restricted to in-frame sequences. Some clones are absent from its copies; in checked studies, under half trace to an unresolved V gene, and the reason for the others is unknown. Clone size and the V and J calls come from that table; the DNA yielded D and trimming. The sample table lists about 2 million clones, about 94% of them with a count of one. More than 0.9% of the sample comes from the top ten.

CD8 naive samples consisted of CD45RO-negative cells that were positively selected for CCR7, yielding a CD45RA+CCR7+ population without TemRA cells. The donors were healthy, HIV-negative adults who had no recently reported acute infections or vaccinations. Every donor was a Caucasian adult living in Nashville, Tennessee, USA. Blood was collected by leukapheresis, and PBMCs were isolated by Ficoll-Histopaque density gradient centrifugation and then cryopreserved in liquid nitrogen vapor phase. Purity and quantity of every magnetically sorted T cell population were checked by analytical flow cytometry. Genomic DNA was isolated from each sorted fraction and quantified by UV absorbance on a Nanodrop 2000c. Worth noting for this clone: There is no known antigen for this receptor. No much larger clone exists at a distance of one base, and base qualities are not known.

Source material: naive CD8+ T cells sorted from blood. The cell subset or site label, as the study defines it: CD45RA+CCR7+. The TCR was taken from a man aged 18 to 29 in good health.

The DNA sequence is TGCGCCAGCAGTCTCCGGGACAGGGCCTCCTACGAGCAGTACTTC. It translates as CASSLRDRASYEQYF. The rearrangement combines TRBV4-1 with TRBJ2-7; 9 junctional bases match TRBD1. Trimmed from V: 6 bases; trimmed from J: 0 bases; junction bases lacking a gene match: 6. For CDR1 and CDR2, the germline V gene lists MGHRA and YSYEKL. Spanning cysteine to phenylalanine, the CDR3 consists of 15 amino acids. Only the CDR3 DNA stays, 45 bases, in frame from base 1.